This T cell receptor (beta chain) stems from a study of long-term antiretroviral therapy in people with HIV. The CDR3 is 18 residues long. V was clipped by 5 bases and J by 0 bases; unmatched bases: 11. Germline V lookup: CDR1 SGHNT, CDR2 YENEEA. Specimens held roughly 0.9-10 million cryopreserved PBMC prior to DNA extraction. A v3.0 immunoSEQ assay was performed at survey level. For each individual sample, sequencing targeted roughly 35,000-50,000 T-cell genomes. TCRdb keeps only in-frame clones here, not all; method: immunoSEQ multiplex PCR. The sample holds more than 20,000 clones, 81% seen once. This receptor was obtained from a man under 40 with HIV. The chain recombines TRBV11-3 with TRBJ2-2; 8 positions match TRBD2. The sample in question was unsorted PBMCs, obtained 4.4 years after starting antiretroviral therapy. The CDR3 DNA is TGTGCCAGCAGCCCCGGGCTAGCGGGTCCTACGAACACCGGGGAGCTGTTTTTT. This translates into CASSPGLAGPTNTGELFF.